This T cell receptor (beta chain) was captured by sequencing in a study of control samples from healthy donors and cancer patients. Germline V CDR1 and CDR2: SEHNR, FQNEAQ (reference sequence). The CDR3 totals 15 residues. J gave up 2 bases and V 5 bases, and 5 bases lay outside the gene matches. Sequencing was performed with immunoSEQ multiplex PCR; in TCRdb, only in-frame clones are kept and a portion is missing. This sample carries about 61,000 clones, around 90% of them seen once, and the ten largest clones take almost 6%. This clone appeared a few times. V and J are TRBV7-9 and TRBJ1-4; 7 bases fit TRBD1. The sample comprised PBMCs. The TCR was taken from a man aged 55 to 70 with colorectal cancer. The CDR3 region is CASSQTGNTNEKLFF. CDR3 DNA: TGTGCCAGCAGCCAGACAGGGAACACTAATGAAAAACTGTTTTTT.